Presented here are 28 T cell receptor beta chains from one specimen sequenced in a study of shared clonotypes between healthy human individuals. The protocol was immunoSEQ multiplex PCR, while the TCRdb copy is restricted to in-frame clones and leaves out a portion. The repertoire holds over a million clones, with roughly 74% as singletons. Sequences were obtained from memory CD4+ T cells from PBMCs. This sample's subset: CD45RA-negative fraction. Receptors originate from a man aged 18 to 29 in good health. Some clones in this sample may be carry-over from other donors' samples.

CDR3 sequence (DNA): TGTGCCAGCACCAACCCCCAAAGAATTAGCGGGAGACGGAAATTCCACGAGCAGTACTTC. This gives the protein CASTNPQRISGRRKFHEQYF. The chain joins TRBV27 to TRBJ2-7; TRBD2 matches 9 bases. The CDR3 consists of 20 residues. The V gene end was trimmed by 7 bases and the J gene end by 5 bases; junction bases not matched to a gene: 27. From germline, CDR1 is MNHEY and CDR2 SMNVEV (reference sequence).

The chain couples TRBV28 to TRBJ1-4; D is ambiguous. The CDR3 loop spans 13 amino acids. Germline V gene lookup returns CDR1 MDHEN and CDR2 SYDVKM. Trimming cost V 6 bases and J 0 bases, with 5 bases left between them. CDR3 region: CASSTATNEKLFF. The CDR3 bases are TGTGCCAGCAGCACTGCAACTAATGAAAAACTGTTTTTT.

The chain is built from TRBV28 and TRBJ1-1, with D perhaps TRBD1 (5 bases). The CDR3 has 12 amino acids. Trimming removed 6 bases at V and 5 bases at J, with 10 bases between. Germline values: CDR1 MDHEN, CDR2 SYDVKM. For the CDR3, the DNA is TGTGCCAGCAGCCACGGGGGGACTGAAGCTTTCTTT. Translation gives CASSHGGTEAFF. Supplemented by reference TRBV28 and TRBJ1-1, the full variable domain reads DVKVTQSSRYLVKRTGEKVFLECVQDMDHENMFWYRQDPGLGLRLIYFSYDVKMKEKGDIPEGYSVSREKKERFSLILESASTNQTSMYLCASSHGGTEAFFGQGTRLTVV.

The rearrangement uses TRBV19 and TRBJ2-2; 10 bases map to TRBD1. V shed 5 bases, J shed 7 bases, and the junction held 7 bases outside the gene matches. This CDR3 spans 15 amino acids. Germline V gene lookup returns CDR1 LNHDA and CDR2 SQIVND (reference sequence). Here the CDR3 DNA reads TGTGCCAGTAGTCGAAGACAGGGGGCCGGCGGGGAGCTGTTTTTT. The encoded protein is CASSRRQGAGGELFF.

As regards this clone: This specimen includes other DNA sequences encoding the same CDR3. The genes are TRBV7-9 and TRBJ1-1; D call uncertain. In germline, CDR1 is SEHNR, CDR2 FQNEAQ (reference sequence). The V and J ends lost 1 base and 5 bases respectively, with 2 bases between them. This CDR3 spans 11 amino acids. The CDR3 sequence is CASSLETEAFF. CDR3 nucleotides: TGTGCCAGCAGCTTAGAGACTGAAGCTTTCTTT.

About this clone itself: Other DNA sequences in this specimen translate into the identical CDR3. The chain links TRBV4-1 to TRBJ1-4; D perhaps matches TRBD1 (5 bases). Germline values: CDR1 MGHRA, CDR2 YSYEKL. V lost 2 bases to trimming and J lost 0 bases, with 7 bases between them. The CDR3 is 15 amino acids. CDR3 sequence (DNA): TGCGCCAGCAGCCAACCGGGGGCAACTAATGAAAAACTGTTTTTT. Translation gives CASSQPGATNEKLFF.

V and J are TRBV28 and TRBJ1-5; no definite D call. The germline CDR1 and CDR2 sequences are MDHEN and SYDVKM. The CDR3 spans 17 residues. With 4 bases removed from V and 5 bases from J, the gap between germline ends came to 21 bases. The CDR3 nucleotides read TGTGCCAGCAGTTCCAATGGTGGCAGCAGGCGCGATCAGCCCCAGCATTTT. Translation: CASSSNGGSRRDQPQHF.

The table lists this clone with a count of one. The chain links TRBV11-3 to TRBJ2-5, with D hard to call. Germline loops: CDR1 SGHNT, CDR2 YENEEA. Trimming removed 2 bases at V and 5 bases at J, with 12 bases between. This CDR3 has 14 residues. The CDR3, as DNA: TGTGCCAGCAGCTTAAACGGGCAGTTGGAGACCCAGTACTTC. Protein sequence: CASSLNGQLETQYF.

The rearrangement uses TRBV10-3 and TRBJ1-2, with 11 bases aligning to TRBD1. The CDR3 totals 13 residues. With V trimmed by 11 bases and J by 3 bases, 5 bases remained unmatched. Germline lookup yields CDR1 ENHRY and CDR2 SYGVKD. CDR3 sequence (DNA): TGTGCCGGAAGGACAGGGGGCTACTATGGCTACACCTTC. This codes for CAGRTGGYYGYTF.

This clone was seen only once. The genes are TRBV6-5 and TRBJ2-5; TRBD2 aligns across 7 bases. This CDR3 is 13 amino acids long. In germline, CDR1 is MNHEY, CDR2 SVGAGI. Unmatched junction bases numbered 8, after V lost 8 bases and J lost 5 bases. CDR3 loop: CASRTAGRETQYF. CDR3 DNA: TGTGCCAGCCGAACGGCCGGGAGGGAGACCCAGTACTTC.

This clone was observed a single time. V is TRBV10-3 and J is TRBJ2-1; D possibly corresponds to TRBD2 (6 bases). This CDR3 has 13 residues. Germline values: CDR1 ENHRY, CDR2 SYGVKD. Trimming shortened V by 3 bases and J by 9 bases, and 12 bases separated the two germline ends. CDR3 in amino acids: CAISDLAKGEQFF. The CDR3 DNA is TGTGCCATCAGTGACCTAGCGAAGGGTGAGCAGTTCTTC.

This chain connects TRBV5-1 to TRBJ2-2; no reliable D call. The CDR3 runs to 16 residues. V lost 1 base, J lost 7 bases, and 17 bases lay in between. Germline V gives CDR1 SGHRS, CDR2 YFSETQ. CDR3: CASSLSTQVGLGELFF. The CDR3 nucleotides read TGCGCCAGCAGCTTGTCGACTCAAGTCGGCCTCGGGGAGCTGTTTTTT.

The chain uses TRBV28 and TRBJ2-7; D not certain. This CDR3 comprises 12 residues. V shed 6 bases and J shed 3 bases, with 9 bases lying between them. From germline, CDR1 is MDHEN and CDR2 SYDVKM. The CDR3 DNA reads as TGTGCCAGCAGCGCCAGGCTCTACGAGCAGTACTTC. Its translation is CASSARLYEQYF.

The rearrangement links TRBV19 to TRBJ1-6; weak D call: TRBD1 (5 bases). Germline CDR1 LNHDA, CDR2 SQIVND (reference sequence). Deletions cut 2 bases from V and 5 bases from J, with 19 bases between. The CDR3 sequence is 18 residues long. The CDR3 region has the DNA TGTGCCAGTAGTATAACCTCGACGCAGGGAGGTGATAATTCACCCCTCCACTTT. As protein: CASSITSTQGGDNSPLHF.

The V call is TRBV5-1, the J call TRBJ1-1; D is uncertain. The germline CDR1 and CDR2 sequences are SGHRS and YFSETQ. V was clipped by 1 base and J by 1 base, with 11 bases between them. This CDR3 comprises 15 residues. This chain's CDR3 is CASSLIPPPNTEAFF. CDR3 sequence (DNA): TGCGCCAGCAGCTTGATCCCACCGCCGAACACTGAAGCTTTCTTT.

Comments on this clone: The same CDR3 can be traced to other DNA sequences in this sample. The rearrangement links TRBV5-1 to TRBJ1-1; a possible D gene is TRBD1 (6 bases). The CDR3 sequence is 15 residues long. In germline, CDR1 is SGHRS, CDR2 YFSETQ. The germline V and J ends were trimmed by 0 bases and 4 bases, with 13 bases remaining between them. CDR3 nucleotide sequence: TGCGCCAGCAGCTTGGTTGGGGGCCGGGGCACTGAAGCTTTCTTT. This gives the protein CASSLVGGRGTEAFF.

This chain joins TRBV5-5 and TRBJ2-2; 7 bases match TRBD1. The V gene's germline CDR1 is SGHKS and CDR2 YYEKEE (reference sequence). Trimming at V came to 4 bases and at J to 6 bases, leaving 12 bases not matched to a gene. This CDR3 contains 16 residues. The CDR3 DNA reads TGTGCCAGCAGCCATTTGACAGGGAGTATGGCCGGGGAGCTGTTTTTT. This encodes CASSHLTGSMAGELFF.

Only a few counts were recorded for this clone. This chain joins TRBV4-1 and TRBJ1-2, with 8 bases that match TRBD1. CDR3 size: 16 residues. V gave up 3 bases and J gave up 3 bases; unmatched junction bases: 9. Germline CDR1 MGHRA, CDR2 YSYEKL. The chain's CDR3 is CASSQASAGGHYGYTF. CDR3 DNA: TGCGCCAGCAGCCAGGCATCCGCAGGGGGCCACTATGGCTACACCTTC.

This chain's CDR3 is CATSTPGTGDGFGYTF. The CDR3 DNA reads TGTGCCACCAGCACTCCCGGGACAGGGGACGGGTTTGGCTACACCTTC. The chain carries TRBV15 and TRBJ1-2; 10 bases fit TRBD1. V was clipped by 4 bases and J by 7 bases; unmatched bases: 12. The germline CDR1 and CDR2 sequences are LNHNV and YYDKDF (reference sequence). The CDR3 is 16 residues long. The whole variable domain, filled in from reference TRBV15 and TRBJ1-2, reads DAMVIQNPRYQVTQFGKPVTLSCSQTLNHNVMYWYQQKSSQAPKLLFHYYDKDFNNEADTPDNFQSRRPNTSFCFLDIRSPGLGDTAMYLCATSTPGTGDGFGYTFGSGTRLTVV.

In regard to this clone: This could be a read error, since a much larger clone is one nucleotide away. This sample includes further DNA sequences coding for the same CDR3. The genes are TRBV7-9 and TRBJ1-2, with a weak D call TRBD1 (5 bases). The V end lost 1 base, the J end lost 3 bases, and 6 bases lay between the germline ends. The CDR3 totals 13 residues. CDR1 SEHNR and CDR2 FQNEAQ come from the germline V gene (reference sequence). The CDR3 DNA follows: TGTGCCAGCAGCTTAGGCAGGGACTATGGCTACACCTTC. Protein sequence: CASSLGRDYGYTF.

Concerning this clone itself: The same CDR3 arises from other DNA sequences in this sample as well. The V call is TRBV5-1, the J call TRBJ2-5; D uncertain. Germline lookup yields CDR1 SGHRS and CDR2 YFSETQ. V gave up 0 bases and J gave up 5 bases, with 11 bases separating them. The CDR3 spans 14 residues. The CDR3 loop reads CASSLGHLGETQYF. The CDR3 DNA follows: TGCGCCAGCAGCTTGGGTCACTTGGGGGAGACCCAGTACTTC.

CDR3 coding DNA: TGTGCCAGTAGTAGGAGGAATTCCGGGATCGTACCCGGGGAGCTGTTTTTT. Its translation is CASSRRNSGIVPGELFF. This sequence joins TRBV19 and TRBJ2-2, with D maybe TRBD2 (5 bases). Trimming left V 4 bases short and J 6 bases short, with 21 bases between. Per germline, CDR1 LNHDA and CDR2 SQIVND (reference sequence). The CDR3 totals 17 residues. Combining the CDR3 with reference TRBV19 and TRBJ2-2 gives the whole variable domain DGGITQSPKYLFRKEGQNVTLSCEQNLNHDAMYWYRQDPGQGLRLIYYSQIVNDFQKGDIAEGYSVSREKKESFPLTVTSAQKNPTAFYLCASSRRNSGIVPGELFFGEGSRLTVL.

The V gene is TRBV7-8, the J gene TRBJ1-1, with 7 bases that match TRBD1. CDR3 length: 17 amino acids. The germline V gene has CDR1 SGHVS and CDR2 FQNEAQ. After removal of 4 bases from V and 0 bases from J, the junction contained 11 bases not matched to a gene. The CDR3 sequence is CASSYSRVGTVNTEAFF. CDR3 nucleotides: TGTGCCAGCAGCTACTCACGGGTAGGGACAGTGAACACTGAAGCTTTCTTT. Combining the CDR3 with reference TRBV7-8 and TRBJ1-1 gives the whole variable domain GAGVSQSPRYKVAKRGQDVALRCDPISGHVSLFWYQQALGQGPEFLTYFQNEAQLDKSGLPSDRFFAERPEGSVSTLKIQRTQQEDSAVYLCASSYSRVGTVNTEAFFGQGTRLTVV.

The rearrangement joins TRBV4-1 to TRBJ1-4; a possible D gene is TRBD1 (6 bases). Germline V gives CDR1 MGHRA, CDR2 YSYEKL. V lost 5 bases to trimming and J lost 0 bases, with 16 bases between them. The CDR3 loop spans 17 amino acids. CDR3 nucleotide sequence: TGCGCCAGCAGCATCAAGTCTTCAGGGGCAACTAATGAAAAACTGTTTTTT. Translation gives CASSIKSSGATNEKLFF.

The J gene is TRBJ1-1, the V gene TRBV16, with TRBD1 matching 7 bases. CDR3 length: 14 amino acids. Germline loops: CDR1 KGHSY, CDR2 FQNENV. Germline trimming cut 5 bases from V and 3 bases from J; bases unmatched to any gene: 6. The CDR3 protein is CASSEDRRHTEAFF. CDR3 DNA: TGTGCCAGCAGCGAGGACAGGAGGCACACTGAAGCTTTCTTT.

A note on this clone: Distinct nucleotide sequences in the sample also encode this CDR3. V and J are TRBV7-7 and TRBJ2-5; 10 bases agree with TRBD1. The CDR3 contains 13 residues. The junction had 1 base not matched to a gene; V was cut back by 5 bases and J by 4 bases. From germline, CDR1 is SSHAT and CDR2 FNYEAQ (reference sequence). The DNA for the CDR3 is TGTGCCAGCAGCCGGGACAGGGGAGAGACCCAGTACTTC. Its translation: CASSRDRGETQYF.

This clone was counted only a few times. In DNA, the CDR3 is TGTGCCAGCAGCACGTCCGGTCAGCCCCAGCATTTT. It translates to CASSTSGQPQHF. The chain is built from TRBV7-9 and TRBJ1-5; D unresolved. The V end was cut by 5 bases, the J end by 6 bases, with 8 bases between. The CDR3 has 12 residues. In germline, CDR1 is SEHNR, CDR2 FQNEAQ (reference sequence).

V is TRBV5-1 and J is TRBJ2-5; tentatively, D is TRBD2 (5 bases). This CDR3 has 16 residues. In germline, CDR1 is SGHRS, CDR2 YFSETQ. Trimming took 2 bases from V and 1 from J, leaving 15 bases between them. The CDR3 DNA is TGCGCCAGCAGCTTTTTAGCGTCAGACCTCCAAGAGACCCAGTACTTC. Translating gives CASSFLASDLQETQYF.